The rows below give T cell receptor beta chains drawn from one sample of a study of T cell changes during pregnancy in multiple sclerosis. Only in-frame clones appear in the TCRdb table, and some are missing; sequencing was by immunoSEQ multiplex PCR. The table includes approximately 50,000 clones, approximately 90% detected once. Sequencing was performed on CD4+ T cells from peripheral blood mononuclear cells, taken after pregnancy. The receptors originated from a female donor with multiple sclerosis, enrolled in a pregnancy study. CDR3s include the opening cysteine and the closing phenylalanine or tryptophan. Each record gives: V gene, J gene, CDR3 protein.

v_call: TRBV7-2; j_call: TRBJ2-3; cdr3_aa: CASSLESWSKTDTQYF
v_call: TRBV11-2; j_call: TRBJ1-1; cdr3_aa: CASSPLTGQGWSEAFF
v_call: TRBV10-1; j_call: TRBJ2-3; cdr3_aa: CASSEGGVLADTQYF
v_call: TRBV4-2; j_call: TRBJ1-2; cdr3_aa: CASSQTREDTYGYTF
v_call: TRBV6-5; j_call: TRBJ1-5; cdr3_aa: CASRRDRGGQPQHF
v_call: TRBV19; j_call: TRBJ1-1; cdr3_aa: CASSLPGQGIRNTEAFF
v_call: TRBV10-1; j_call: TRBJ2-2; cdr3_aa: CASRNTGLGNTGELFF
v_call: TRBV7-3; j_call: TRBJ2-5; cdr3_aa: CASSSAGLAGSEETQYF
v_call: TRBV6-5; j_call: TRBJ1-2; cdr3_aa: CASSRPGQAYGYTF
v_call: TRBV7-8; j_call: TRBJ2-7; cdr3_aa: CASSLGTSGSPSQIREQYF
v_call: TRBV20-1; j_call: TRBJ2-7; cdr3_aa: CSARRGIQYF
v_call: TRBV19; j_call: TRBJ2-3; cdr3_aa: CASSTQTQLTDTQYF
v_call: TRBV11-2; j_call: TRBJ2-5; cdr3_aa: CASSPRTGGETQYF
v_call: TRBV18; j_call: TRBJ2-3; cdr3_aa: CASSPLRTGDTDTQYF
v_call: TRBV5-1; j_call: TRBJ2-5; cdr3_aa: CASSIPQGGGGETQYF